This T cell receptor (beta chain) was captured by sequencing in a study of beta chain features in type 1 diabetes. Study results and caveats: Type 1 diabetes patients had TCRB CDR3s that were shorter (moderately but significantly so) in all four CD4+ subsets.

This CDR3 has 11 residues. The germline gives CDR1 SNHLY, CDR2 FYNNEI. V lost 9 bases, J lost 9 bases, and 6 bases stayed unmatched. Reverse transcription of all isolated RNA meant that expressed TCRB transcripts were sequenced. TCRdb's copy holds only in-frame clones and misses some; the assay was immunoSEQ multiplex PCR. The table includes some 240,000 clones, 16% detected once. On average, the one heparinised blood draw given by each donor was approximately 0.12 L. On this clone: As yet, its antigen is unknown.

Sequences were obtained from naive CD4+ T cells from blood. The source is a man under 40 with type 1 diabetes. This chain connects TRBV2 to TRBJ2-5; 8 nucleotides line up with TRBD2. CDR3 in amino acids: CASTPAGAQYF. The CDR3 DNA follows: TGTGCCAGTACCCCAGCGGGGGCCCAGTACTTC.